Given below is one T cell receptor (beta chain) in context. As yet, its antigen is unknown. Using the 5' RACE reads, TCRdb records one entry per CDR3 protein without DNA. The repertoire shows some 450,000 distinct CDR3 sequences; the top ten hold roughly 7.2%. Germline V CDR1 and CDR2: LGHNA, YSLEER. The CDR3 has 15 residues. This sample was taken from a study of T cells expressing NK-cell markers. About the research overall: Most of the eight sequenced donors tested HCMV-seropositive; one tested seronegative.

Study-level results: Unclear, still, was the HCMV specificity of the expanded NKG2C+ T cell clones.

The sample comprised blood T cells: a sorted CD56 or NKG2C T cell subset, CD4+ or CD8+ T cells, or bulk PBMC T cells (not recorded which). V and J are TRBV4-3 and TRBJ1-1; as DNA is missing, the TRBD1 call by TCRdb cannot be tested. The receptor was derived from a woman between 18 and 70 years old in good health. CDR3 amino acids: CASSKHTGVNTEAFF.